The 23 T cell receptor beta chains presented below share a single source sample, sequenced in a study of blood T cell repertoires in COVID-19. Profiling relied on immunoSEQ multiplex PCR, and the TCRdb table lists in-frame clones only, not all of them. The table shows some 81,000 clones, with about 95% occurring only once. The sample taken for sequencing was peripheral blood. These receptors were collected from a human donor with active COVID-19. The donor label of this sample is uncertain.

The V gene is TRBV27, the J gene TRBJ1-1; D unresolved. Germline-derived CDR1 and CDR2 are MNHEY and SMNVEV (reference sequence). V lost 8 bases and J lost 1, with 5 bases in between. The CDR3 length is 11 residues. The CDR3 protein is CASWQNTEAFF. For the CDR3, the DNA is TGTGCCAGCTGGCAGAACACTGAAGCTTTCTTT.

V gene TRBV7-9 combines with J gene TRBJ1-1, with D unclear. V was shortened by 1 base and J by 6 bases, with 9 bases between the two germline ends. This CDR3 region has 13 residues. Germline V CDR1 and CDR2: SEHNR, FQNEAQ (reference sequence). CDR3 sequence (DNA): TGTGCCAGCAGCTTAGACCTCGGTTCTGAAGCTTTCTTT. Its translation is CASSLDLGSEAFF.

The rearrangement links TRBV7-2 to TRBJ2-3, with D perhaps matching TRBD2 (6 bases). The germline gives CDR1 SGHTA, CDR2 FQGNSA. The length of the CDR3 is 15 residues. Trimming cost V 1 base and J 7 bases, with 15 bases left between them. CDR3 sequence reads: CASSLELSGTYTQYF. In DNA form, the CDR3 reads TGTGCCAGCAGCTTAGAACTTAGCGGAACCTATACGCAGTATTTT.

CDR3 sequence: CASLKQGAYEKLFF. As DNA, the CDR3 is TGTGCCAGCCTAAAACAGGGGGCTTATGAAAAACTGTTTTTT. This chain joins TRBV5-8 and TRBJ1-4; 9 bases agree with TRBD1. CDR1 is SGHTS, CDR2 YDEGEE, per germline. Trimming at V came to 7 bases and at J to 6 bases, leaving 7 bases not matched to a gene. This CDR3 spans 14 amino acids.

CDR3 loop: CSVDSMGRERTDTQYF. CDR3 DNA: TGCAGCGTTGACTCGATGGGGCGGGAGCGCACAGATACGCAGTATTTT. The gene calls are TRBV29-1 and TRBJ2-3, with 7 positions matching TRBD2. J gave up 1 base and V 3 bases, and 10 bases lay outside the gene matches. In germline, CDR1 is SQVTM, CDR2 ANQGSEA. The CDR3 loop spans 16 amino acids.

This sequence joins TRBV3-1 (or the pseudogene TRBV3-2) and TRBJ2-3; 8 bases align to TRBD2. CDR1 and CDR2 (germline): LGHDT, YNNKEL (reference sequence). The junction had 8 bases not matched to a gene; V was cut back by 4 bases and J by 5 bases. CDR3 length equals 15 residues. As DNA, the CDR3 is TGTGCCAGCAGCCGAAGCGGGAGTGGAAGAGATACGCAGTATTTT. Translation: CASSRSGSGRDTQYF.

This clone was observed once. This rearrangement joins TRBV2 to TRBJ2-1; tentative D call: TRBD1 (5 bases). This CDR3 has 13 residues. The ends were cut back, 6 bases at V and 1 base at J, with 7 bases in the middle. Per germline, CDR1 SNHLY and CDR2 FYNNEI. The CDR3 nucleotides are TGTGCCAGCAGCTCAGGGTCCTACAATGAGCAGTTCTTC. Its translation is CASSSGSYNEQFF.

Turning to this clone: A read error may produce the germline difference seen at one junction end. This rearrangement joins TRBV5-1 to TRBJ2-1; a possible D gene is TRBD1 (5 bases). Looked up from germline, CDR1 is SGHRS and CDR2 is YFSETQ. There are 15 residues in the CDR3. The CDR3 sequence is CASSLERGSHNEQFF. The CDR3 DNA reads TGCGCCAGCAGCTTGGAAAGGGGCTCCCACAATGAGCAGTTCTTC.

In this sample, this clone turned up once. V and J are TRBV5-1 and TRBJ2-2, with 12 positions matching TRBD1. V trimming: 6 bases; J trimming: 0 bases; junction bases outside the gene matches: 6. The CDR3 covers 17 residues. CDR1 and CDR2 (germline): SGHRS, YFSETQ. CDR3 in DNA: TGCGCCAGCAAAGCCGGGACAGGGGGCGCGAACACCGGGGAGCTGTTTTTT. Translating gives CASKAGTGGANTGELFF.

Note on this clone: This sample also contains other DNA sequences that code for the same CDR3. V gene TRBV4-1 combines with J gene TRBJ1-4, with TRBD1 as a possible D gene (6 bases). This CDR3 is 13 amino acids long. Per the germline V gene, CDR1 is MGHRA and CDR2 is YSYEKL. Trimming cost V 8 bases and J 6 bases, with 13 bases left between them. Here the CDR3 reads CASARAGDEKLFF. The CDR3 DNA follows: TGCGCCAGCGCCCGGGCAGGGGATGAAAAACTGTTTTTT.

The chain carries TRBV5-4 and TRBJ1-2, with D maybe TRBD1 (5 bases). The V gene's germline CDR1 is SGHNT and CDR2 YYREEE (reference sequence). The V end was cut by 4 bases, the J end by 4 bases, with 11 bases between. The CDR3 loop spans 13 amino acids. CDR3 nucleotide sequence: TGTGCCAGCAGCCGAGAAGGGGTCTATGGCTACACCTTC. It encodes CASSREGVYGYTF.

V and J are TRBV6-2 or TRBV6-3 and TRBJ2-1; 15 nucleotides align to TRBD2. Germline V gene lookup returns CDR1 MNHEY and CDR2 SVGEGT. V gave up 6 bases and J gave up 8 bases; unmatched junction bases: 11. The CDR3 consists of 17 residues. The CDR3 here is CASSRGTSGRQLDEQFF. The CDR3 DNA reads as TGTGCCAGCAGCCGCGGGACTAGCGGGAGGCAGTTGGATGAGCAGTTCTTC.

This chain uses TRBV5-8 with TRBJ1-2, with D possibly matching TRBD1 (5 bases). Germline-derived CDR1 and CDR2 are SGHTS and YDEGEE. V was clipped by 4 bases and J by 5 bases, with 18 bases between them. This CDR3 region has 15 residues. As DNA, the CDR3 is TGTGCCAGCAGCCCCCCTCGGGGGGTTTTGTATGGCTACACCTTC. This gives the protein CASSPPRGVLYGYTF. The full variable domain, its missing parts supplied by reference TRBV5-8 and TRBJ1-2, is EAGVTQSPTHLIKTRGQQATLRCSPISGHTSVYWYQQALGLGLQFLLWYDEGEERNRGNFPPRFSGRQFPNYSSELNVNALELEDSALYLCASSPPRGVLYGYTFGSGTRLTVV.

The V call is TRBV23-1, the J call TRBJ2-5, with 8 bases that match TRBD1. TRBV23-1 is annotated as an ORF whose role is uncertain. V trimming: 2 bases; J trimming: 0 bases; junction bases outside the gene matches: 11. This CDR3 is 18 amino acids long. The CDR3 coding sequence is TGCGCCAGCAGTCAACGGACAGGGATCCCCTTTTACCAAGAGACCCAGTACTTC. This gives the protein CASSQRTGIPFYQETQYF.

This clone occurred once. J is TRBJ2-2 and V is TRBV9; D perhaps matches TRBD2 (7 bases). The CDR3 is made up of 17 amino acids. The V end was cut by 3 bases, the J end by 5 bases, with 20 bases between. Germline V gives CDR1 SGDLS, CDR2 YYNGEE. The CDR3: CASSARGLGGQTGELFF. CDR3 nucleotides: TGTGCCAGCAGCGCCCGTGGGTTGGGGGGGCAGACCGGGGAGCTGTTTTTT.

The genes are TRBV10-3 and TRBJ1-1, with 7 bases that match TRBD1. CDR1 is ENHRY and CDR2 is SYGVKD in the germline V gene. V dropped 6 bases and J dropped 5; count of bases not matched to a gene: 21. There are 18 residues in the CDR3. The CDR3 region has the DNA TGTGCCATCAGACCCTTGCTGGGGAGCAACACACAGGGGACTGAAGCTTTCTTT. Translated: CAIRPLLGSNTQGTEAFF.

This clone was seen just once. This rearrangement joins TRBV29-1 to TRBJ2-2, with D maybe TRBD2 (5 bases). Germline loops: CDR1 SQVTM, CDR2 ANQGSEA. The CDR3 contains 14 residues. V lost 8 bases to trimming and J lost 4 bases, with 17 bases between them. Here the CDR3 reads CSFRTGTSTGELFF. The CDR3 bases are TGCAGCTTCCGGACGGGAACCAGCACCGGGGAGCTGTTTTTT.

The CDR3 spells CASSPVGDSYEQYF. CDR3 bases: TGTGCCAGCAGCCCCGTGGGCGATTCTTACGAGCAGTACTTC. V gene TRBV6-4 combines with J gene TRBJ2-7; D is unresolved. The CDR3 length is 14 residues. Germline-derived CDR1 and CDR2 are MRHNA and SNTAGT. V was clipped by 6 bases and J by 4 bases, with 16 bases between them.

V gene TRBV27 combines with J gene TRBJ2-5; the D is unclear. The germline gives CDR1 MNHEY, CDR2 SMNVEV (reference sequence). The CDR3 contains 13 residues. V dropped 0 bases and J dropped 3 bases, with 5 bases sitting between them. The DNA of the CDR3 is TGTGCCAGCAGTTTATCCCTTAAAGAGACCCAGTACTTC. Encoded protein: CASSLSLKETQYF.

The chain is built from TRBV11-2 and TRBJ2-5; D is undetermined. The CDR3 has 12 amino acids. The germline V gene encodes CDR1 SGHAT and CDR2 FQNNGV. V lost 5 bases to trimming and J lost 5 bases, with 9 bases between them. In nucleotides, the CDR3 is TGTGCCAGCAGCCACCTCAGGGAGACCCAGTACTTC. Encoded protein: CASSHLRETQYF.

The CDR3 bases are TGTGCCAGCAGCCCGACAGGGTTGGTCGGGGAGCTGTTTTTT. Amino acids: CASSPTGLVGELFF. The chain uses TRBV11-2 and TRBJ2-2, with 7 bases aligning to TRBD1. Germline V lookup: CDR1 SGHAT, CDR2 FQNNGV. V shed 5 bases and J 7 bases; nucleotides not matched to a gene: 7. CDR3 length: 14 residues.

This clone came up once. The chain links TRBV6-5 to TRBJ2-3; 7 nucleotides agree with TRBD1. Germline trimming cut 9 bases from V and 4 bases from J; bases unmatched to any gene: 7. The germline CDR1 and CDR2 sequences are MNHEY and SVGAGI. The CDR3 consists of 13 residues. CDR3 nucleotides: TGTGCCAGTACCACAGGGGTGGCAGATACGCAGTATTTT. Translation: CASTTGVADTQYF.

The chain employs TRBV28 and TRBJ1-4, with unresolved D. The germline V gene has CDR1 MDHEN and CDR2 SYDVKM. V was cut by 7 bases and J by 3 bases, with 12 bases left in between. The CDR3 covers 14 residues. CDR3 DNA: TGTGCCAGCACTTTTCCCCAGGCTAATGAAAAACTGTTTTTT. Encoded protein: CASTFPQANEKLFF.